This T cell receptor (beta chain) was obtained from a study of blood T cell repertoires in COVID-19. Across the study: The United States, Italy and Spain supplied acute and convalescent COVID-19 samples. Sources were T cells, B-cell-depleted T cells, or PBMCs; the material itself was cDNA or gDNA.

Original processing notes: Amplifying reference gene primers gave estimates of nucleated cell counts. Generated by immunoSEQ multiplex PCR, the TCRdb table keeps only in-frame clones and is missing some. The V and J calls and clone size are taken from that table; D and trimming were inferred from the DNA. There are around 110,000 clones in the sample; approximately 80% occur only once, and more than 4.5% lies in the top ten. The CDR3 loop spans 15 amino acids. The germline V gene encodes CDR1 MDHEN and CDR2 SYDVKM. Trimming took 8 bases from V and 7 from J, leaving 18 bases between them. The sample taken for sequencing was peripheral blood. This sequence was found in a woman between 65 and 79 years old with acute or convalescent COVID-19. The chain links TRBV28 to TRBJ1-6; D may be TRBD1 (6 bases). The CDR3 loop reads CASHAAGARNSPLHF. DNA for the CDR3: TGTGCCAGCCACGCGGCGGGGGCCCGGAATTCACCCCTCCACTTT.